The clone carrying this T cell receptor (beta chain) was counted many times. With the read ending 3 residues before the CDR3 end, the germline J gene is used to fill in that end. This specimen belongs to a study of T cell clonality in common variable immunodeficiency. In germline, CDR1 is SEHNR, CDR2 FQNEAQ (reference sequence). Trimming at V came to 5 bases and at J to 6 bases, leaving 3 bases not matched to a gene. The CDR3 is made up of 12 amino acids. Repertoires were generated with immunoSEQ multiplex PCR, while TCRdb's copy carries only in-frame clones and drops some. Observed in the sample are 40,000 to 65,000 clones, none of them singletons.

The chain employs TRBV7-9 and TRBJ1-2; 7 bases are a match to TRBD1. The receptor comes from a person aged 18 to 70 in good health. The sample was peripheral blood mononuclear cells. The CDR3 region is CASSRQGHGYTF. CDR3 bases read: TGTGCCAGCAGCCGACAGGGCCATGGC. The complete variable domain, with remaining parts taken from reference TRBV7-9 and TRBJ1-2, reads DTGVSQNPRHKITKRGQNVTFRCDPISEHNRLYWYRQTLGQGPEFLTYFQNEAQLEKSRLLSDRFSAERPKGSFSTLEIQRTEQGDSAMYLCASSRQGHGYTFGSGTRLTVV.